This record concerns one T cell receptor (beta chain) sequence. The target antigen is unknown. Reverse transcribing all isolated RNA meant expressed TCRB transcripts were sequenced. Average reads for naive, central memory and regulatory T cell samples were about 3.57 million. Method: immunoSEQ multiplex PCR; TCRdb's copy keeps in-frame clones and lacks some. This sample yields approximately 730,000 clones, of which around 15% are seen a single time; approximately 0.022% belongs to the top ten. The data belong to a study of beta chain features in type 1 diabetes. Study as a whole: Age, gender, cell numbers and subset yield matched between patients and controls. Over all samples combined, around 110 million sorted cells were examined. Study results and limitations: There was a moderate but significant shortening of TCRB CDR3s in all four CD4+ subsets of Type 1 diabetes patients. Across patients, naive, central memory and Treg TCRB repertoires exhibited apparently greater similarity than was observed across healthy donors.

Germline CDR1 reads MNHEY; CDR2 reads SMNVEV (reference sequence). The V end was cut by 2 bases, the J end by 8 bases, with 8 bases between. The CDR3 runs 12 residues. This sequence originates from a man aged 18-30 years with type 1 diabetes. Sequencing was done on a sample of naive CD4+ T cells from blood. The gene calls are TRBV27 and TRBJ2-3; the D is unclear. The CDR3 coding sequence is TGTGCCAGCAGTTTAGACCGTGGTACGCAGTATTTT. Protein product: CASSLDRGTQYF.